The T cell receptor (beta chain) under discussion was sequenced for a study of control samples from healthy donors and cancer patients. Germline lookup yields CDR1 LNHDA and CDR2 SQIVND (reference sequence). The CDR3 extends over 14 amino acids. Trimming cost V 1 base and J 3 bases, with 7 bases left between them. Measured with immunoSEQ multiplex PCR; TCRdb has only the in-frame clones, and not every one. The data contain 98,000 or so clones, 88% of them seen just once; the ten biggest clones take up 13% to 15%. V gene TRBV19 combines with J gene TRBJ1-5; TRBD1 might be the D (5 bases). This TCR was sampled from an older woman in good health. The sample consisted of blood. CDR3 amino acids: CASSIGGNNQPQHF. DNA of the CDR3: TGTGCCAGTAGTATAGGGGGCAACAATCAGCCCCAGCATTTT. The full variable domain, completed using reference TRBV19 and TRBJ1-5, is DGGITQSPKYLFRKEGQNVTLSCEQNLNHDAMYWYRQDPGQGLRLIYYSQIVNDFQKGDIAEGYSVSREKKESFPLTVTSAQKNPTAFYLCASSIGGNNQPQHFGDGTRLSIL.